Sequencing of this TCR beta chain was carried out in a study of blood T cells in healthy people across ages. Across the whole study: For every two T cells, template switching captured about one barcoded beta molecule. Study outcomes and limitations: Older age coincided with a roughly linear decline in TCR beta diversity per million T cells. Whereas aged donors had fewer naive CD4+ cells, long-lived donors had more of them and higher diversity.

Alongside a J-beta primer mix, a sample-barcoded 5' primer served in a second PCR lasting roughly 7 to 12 cycles. One entry per CDR3 protein results from TCRdb running MiXCR on the 5' RACE reads. Here the sample spans 1.8 million or so distinct CDR3 sequences, about two fifths being singletons. The CDR3 contains 14 residues. V lost 5 bases to trimming and J lost 6 bases, with 17 bases between them. Germline assignment: CDR1 SEHNR and CDR2 FQNEAQ (reference sequence). Each sample used at least 6.5 million PBMCs. Remarks on this clonotype: Its antigen remains unidentified.

This TCR was sampled from a human donor in good health. This rearrangement joins TRBV7-9 to TRBJ2-7, with D tentatively TRBD1 or TRBD2 (5 bases each). The sequencing input was blood. For the CDR3, the DNA is TGTGCCAGCAGCCTGGCGGCAGGGAGAGGCGAGCAGTACTTC. Its protein product is CASSLAAGRGEQYF.